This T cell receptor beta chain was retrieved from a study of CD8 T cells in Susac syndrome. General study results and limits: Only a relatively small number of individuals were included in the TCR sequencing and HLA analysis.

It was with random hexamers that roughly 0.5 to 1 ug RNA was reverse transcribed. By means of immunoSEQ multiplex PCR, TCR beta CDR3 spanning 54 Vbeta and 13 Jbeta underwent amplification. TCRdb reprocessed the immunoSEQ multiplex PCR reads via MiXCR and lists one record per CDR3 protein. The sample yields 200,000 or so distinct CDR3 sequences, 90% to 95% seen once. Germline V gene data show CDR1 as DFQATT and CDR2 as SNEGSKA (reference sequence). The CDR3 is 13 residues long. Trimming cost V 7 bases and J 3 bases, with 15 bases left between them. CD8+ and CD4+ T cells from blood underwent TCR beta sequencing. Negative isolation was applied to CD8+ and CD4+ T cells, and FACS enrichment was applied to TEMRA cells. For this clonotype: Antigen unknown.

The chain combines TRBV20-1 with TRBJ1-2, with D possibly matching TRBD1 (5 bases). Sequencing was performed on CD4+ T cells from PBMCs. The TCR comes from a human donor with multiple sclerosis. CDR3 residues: CSVGAGTDYGYTF. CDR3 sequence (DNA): TGCAGTGTTGGGGCCGGGACGGACTATGGCTACACCTTC.